This T cell receptor beta chain was observed in a study of beta chain features in type 1 diabetes. The study's findings and limits: TCRB CDR3 length was moderately but significantly reduced in all four CD4+ subsets of Type 1 diabetes patients.

Expressed TCRB transcripts were sequenced because the isolated RNA had all been reverse transcribed beforehand. The protocol was immunoSEQ multiplex PCR, while the TCRdb copy is restricted to in-frame clones and leaves out a portion. The data contain some 280,000 clones, around 15% of them singletons. A remark on this clone: As yet, its antigen is unknown.

Sequencing was performed on naive CD4+ T cells from blood. The receptor comes from a man aged 25 to 45 with type 1 diabetes.

CDR3 sequence (DNA): TGTGCCAGCAGCTTAATAGGGAGGACTGAAGCTTTCTTT. It translates to CASSLIGRTEAFF. The V and J genes are TRBV7-3 and TRBJ1-1; no clear D. The V end was cut by 1 base, the J end by 5 bases, with 8 bases between. Per the germline V gene, CDR1 is SGHTA and CDR2 is FQGTGA. CDR3 length: 13 residues.